These 5 T cell receptor beta chains share one sample of origin, sequenced in a study of CD8+ T cells in alopecia areata. cDNA prepared by RNA extraction and subsequent reverse transcription served as the template for sequencing. The assay was immunoSEQ multiplex PCR, and TCRdb's table has in-frame clones only and misses some. Found here are about 160,000 clones, about 71% of them singletons; the top ten hold more than 0.7%. The treatment denotes: oral pan-JAK inhibitor, 5-10 mg twice daily. The specimen comprised CD4+ T cells sorted from blood, sampled at week 4, from a patient treated with tofacitinib. All receptors derive from a human donor with alopecia areata.

The genes are TRBV7-9 and TRBJ2-3; TRBD1 might be the D (5 bases). The CDR3 spans 15 residues. V was pared by 2 bases and J by 4 bases, with 13 bases between. Germline V gene data show CDR1 as SEHNR and CDR2 as FQNEAQ (reference sequence). Here the CDR3 reads CASSLIAGIADTQYF. CDR3 DNA: TGTGCCAGCAGCTTAATTGCAGGGATCGCAGATACGCAGTATTTT.

This clone appeared a few times. V gene TRBV6-1 combines with J gene TRBJ1-2; D gene uncertain. This CDR3 is built from 14 residues. Germline V gives CDR1 MNHNS, CDR2 SASEGT. The ends were cut back, 0 bases at V and 7 bases at J, with 12 bases in the middle. CDR3 sequence reads: CASSEAGGIPGYTF. The CDR3 bases are TGTGCCAGCAGTGAAGCGGGAGGGATTCCTGGCTACACCTTC.

The gene calls are TRBV9 and TRBJ2-3, with D possibly being TRBD2 (7 bases). Germline V lookup: CDR1 SGDLS, CDR2 YYNGEE. The CDR3 is made up of 15 amino acids. The V end lost 2 bases, the J end lost 1 base, and 11 bases lay between the germline ends. CDR3 sequence (DNA): TGTGCCAGCAGCGTCCGGGGGGCCGGCACAGATACGCAGTATTTT. It specifies CASSVRGAGTDTQYF.

This chain joins TRBV25-1 and TRBJ2-5; D gene unclear. Germline CDR1 MGHDK, CDR2 SYGVNS. The CDR3 spans 13 residues. V lost 6 bases, J lost 1 base, and 9 bases lay in between. CDR3 amino acids: CASSFGLQETQYF. CDR3 bases: TGTGCCAGCAGCTTCGGCCTCCAAGAGACCCAGTACTTC.

The chain has TRBV5-4 and TRBJ2-2, with no clear D. The V end lost 1 base, the J end lost 4 bases, and 8 bases lay between the germline ends. Germline CDR1 SGHNT, CDR2 YYREEE (reference sequence). This CDR3 has 14 amino acids. This chain's CDR3 is CASSLKGPTGELFF. Written as DNA, the CDR3 is TGTGCCAGCAGCTTGAAGGGTCCCACCGGGGAGCTGTTTTTT.